The 26 T cell receptor beta chains below were found in one sample sequenced in a study of T cells after yellow fever vaccination. TCRdb ran MiXCR on the 5' RACE reads and lists one entry per CDR3 protein. The data show some 300,000 distinct CDR3 sequences, 8.7% seen once. The sequencing here drew on CD4+ T cells sorted from PBMCs, taken 5 days after the yellow fever booster vaccination. These receptor sequences come from a man younger than 30 who received the YFV17D yellow fever vaccine.

The chain is built from TRBV7-2 and TRBJ2-1; 8 nucleotides match TRBD1. The CDR3 covers 14 residues. V trimming: 5 bases; J trimming: 6 bases; junction bases outside the gene matches: 6. The V gene's germline CDR1 is SGHTA and CDR2 FQGNSA. The DNA for the CDR3 is TGTGCCAGCAGCGGACCGGGACAGGCCAATGAGCAGTTCTTC. This codes for CASSGPGQANEQFF.

This clonotype occurred a few times. The CDR3 bases are TGCGCCAGCAGCTTGGCGGCTAGCGGGGGGAGGCCGACAGATACGCAGTATTTT. Translation gives CASSLAASGGRPTDTQYF. The chain carries TRBV5-1 and TRBJ2-3, with 11 bases aligning to TRBD2. Germline V CDR1 and CDR2: SGHRS, YFSETQ. V lost 0 bases, J lost 3 bases, and 9 bases stayed unmatched. The CDR3 spans 18 residues.

The V and J genes are TRBV5-6 and TRBJ1-1, with D possibly TRBD1 on 5 matching bases. CDR3 length: 14 residues. Per germline, CDR1 SGHDT and CDR2 YYEEEE. V lost 6 bases and J 0 bases, leaving 12 bases between the germline ends. CDR3 in DNA: TGTGCCAGCATCCGACAGATGATGAACACTGAAGCTTTCTTT. This gives the protein CASIRQMMNTEAFF.

Only a few counts were recorded for this clonotype. The chain has TRBV12-3 or TRBV12-4 and TRBJ1-2; D is unclear. This CDR3 contains 13 residues. Trimming took off 4 bases at V and 4 bases at J, with 10 bases between the two ends. The CDR3 DNA reads TGTGCCAGCAGTTCGGCCTGGGCCTATGGCTACACCTTC. It codes for CASSSAWAYGYTF.

Many counts were recorded for this clonotype. This rearrangement joins TRBV6-6 to TRBJ2-5; 12 bases fit TRBD2. The germline CDR1 and CDR2 sequences are MNHNY and SVGAGI (reference sequence). The J segment lost 2 bases and the V segment lost 6 bases, leaving 7 bases of the junction unmatched. CDR3 length: 16 residues. The CDR3 DNA is TGTGCCAGCAGCCTCGGACTAGCGGGACAACAAGAGACCCAGTACTTC. Translated: CASSLGLAGQQETQYF.

The chain uses TRBV9 and TRBJ2-5; TRBD2 agrees at 10 bases. V was pared by 4 bases and J by 7 bases, with 10 bases of the junction left unmatched. The CDR3 has 15 amino acids. Germline values: CDR1 SGDLS, CDR2 YYNGEE. The CDR3, as DNA: TGTGCCAGCAGCCCGAGCGGGGGGGAATTCGTGACCCAGTACTTC. Translation gives CASSPSGGEFVTQYF. Full variable domain (rest looked up from reference TRBV9 and TRBJ2-5): DSGVTQTPKHLITATGQRVTLRCSPRSGDLSVYWYQQSLDQGLQFLIQYYNGEERAKGNILERFSAQQFPDLHSELNLSSLELGDSALYFCASSPSGGEFVTQYFGPGTRLLVL.

This clonotype has a count of ten or more. V is TRBV5-1 and J is TRBJ1-1; a weak D match, TRBD1 (6 bases). Deletions cut 2 bases from V and 4 bases from J, with 12 bases between. CDR3 length: 14 residues. Germline CDR1 is SGHRS and CDR2 is YFSETQ. CDR3 in amino acids: CASSLPGVFTEAFF. For the CDR3, the DNA is TGCGCCAGCAGCTTACCAGGGGTGTTCACTGAAGCTTTCTTT.

This chain links TRBV21-1 with TRBJ2-7. TRBV21-1 is given as a pseudogene. The CDR3 sequence is 15 residues long. The CDR3 nucleotides read TGTGCCAGCAGCAAATCGGGTGGGATACCTTACGAGCAGTACGTC. Translating gives CASSKSGGIPYEQYV.

This clonotype was found many times. The chain has TRBV12-3 or TRBV12-4 and TRBJ2-1, with 7 bases matching TRBD2. V lost 1 base and J lost 7; bases outside the gene matches: 10. The length of the CDR3 is 16 residues. The CDR3 is CASSLDSGGGRNEQFF. The CDR3 DNA reads as TGTGCCAGCAGTTTAGACTCTGGCGGGGGAAGGAATGAGCAGTTCTTC.

This clonotype was recorded a few times. The chain joins TRBV7-2 to TRBJ1-1; the match to TRBD1 covers 8 bases. Germline CDR1 and CDR2: SGHTA and FQGNSA. The CDR3 is 16 residues long. Germline trimming cut 5 bases from V and 5 bases from J; bases unmatched to any gene: 13. The CDR3 coding sequence is TGTGCCAGCAGCCCTCAAGGCAGGGGGCAAGGGACTGAAGCTTTCTTT. Translation gives CASSPQGRGQGTEAFF. The whole variable domain, filled in from reference TRBV7-2 and TRBJ1-1, reads GAGVSQSPSNKVTEKGKDVELRCDPISGHTALYWYRQSLGQGLEFLIYFQGNSAPDKSGLPSDRFSAERTGGSVSTLTIQRTQQEDSAVYLCASSPQGRGQGTEAFFGQGTRLTVV.

This clonotype appeared many times. The V and J genes are TRBV20-1 and TRBJ2-7; D remains ambiguous. Germline V gives CDR1 DFQATT, CDR2 SNEGSKA (reference sequence). The CDR3 consists of 11 residues. Deletions cut 3 bases from V and 5 bases from J, with 8 bases between. CDR3 bases: TGCAGTGCTAGGTTACGGAACGAGCAGTACTTC. Translating gives CSARLRNEQYF.

This clonotype was counted only a few times. J is TRBJ1-1 and V is TRBV14; the match to TRBD1 covers 9 bases. Germline loops: CDR1 SGHDN, CDR2 FVKESK. The V and J ends lost 0 bases and 5 bases, in that order; junction bases with no gene match: 7. The CDR3 loop spans 16 amino acids. CDR3 in DNA: TGTGCCAGCAGCCAAGATGGCGGGACAGGGTATACTGAAGCTTTCTTT. It specifies CASSQDGGTGYTEAFF. The whole variable domain, filled in from reference TRBV14 and TRBJ1-1, reads EAGVTQFPSHSVIEKGQTVTLRCDPISGHDNLYWYRRVMGKEIKFLLHFVKESKQDESGMPNNRFLAERTGGTYSTLKVQPAELEDSGVYFCASSQDGGTGYTEAFFGQGTRLTVV.

This clonotype was seen a handful of times. The chain links TRBV28 to TRBJ2-7; no reliable D call. Germline V lookup: CDR1 MDHEN, CDR2 SYDVKM. The CDR3 spans 13 residues. V lost 6 bases and J lost 0, with 9 bases in between. The CDR3 nucleotides read TGTGCCAGCAGGGGTAGCCACTCCTACGAGCAGTACGTC. Translating gives CASRGSHSYEQYV.

This clonotype was observed many times. This chain joins TRBV5-4 and TRBJ1-1; D possibly corresponds to TRBD1 (6 bases). The ends were cut back, 6 bases at V and 0 bases at J, with 18 bases in the middle. CDR3 length: 16 amino acids. Germline V gene data show CDR1 as SGHNT and CDR2 as YYREEE (reference sequence). The CDR3 region has the DNA TGTGCCAGCACCCAGGGGAACAGCAACATGAACACTGAAGCTTTCTTT. Amino acid sequence: CASTQGNSNMNTEAFF.

The chain uses TRBV24-1 and TRBJ2-1; the D gene is possibly TRBD2 (5 bases). CDR1 KGHDR and CDR2 SFDVKD come from the germline V gene. The CDR3 extends over 15 amino acids. V was pared by 7 bases and J by 6 bases, with 18 bases between. CDR3 sequence (DNA): TGTGCCACCAGCCGAGCGGACGGACTGGCCAATGAGCAGTTCTTC. Its protein product is CATSRADGLANEQFF.

This clonotype was seen only a few times. The chain has TRBV3-1 and TRBJ2-2; 13 bases map to TRBD2. This CDR3 region has 16 residues. CDR1 and CDR2 (germline): LGHDT, YNNKEL (reference sequence). The chain's CDR3 is CAKGTSGATNTGELFF. CDR3 coding DNA: TGTGCAAAAGGGACTAGCGGGGCCACGAACACCGGGGAGCTGTTTTTT.

This clonotype was seen repeatedly, ten times or more. V usage is TRBV12-3 or TRBV12-4 and J usage is TRBJ1-6; 7 nucleotides agree with TRBD1. The CDR3 extends over 14 amino acids. V lost 5 bases to trimming and J lost 7 bases; unmatched junction nucleotides: 5. CDR3 DNA sequence: TGTGCCAGCAGTCGACAGGGTTCAAATTCACCCCTCCACTTT. It translates to CASSRQGSNSPLHF.

This clonotype came up many times. The V and J genes are TRBV27 and TRBJ2-3; no clear D gene. Trimming took 6 bases from V and 2 from J, leaving 12 bases between them. CDR3 size: 14 residues. CDR1 MNHEY and CDR2 SMNVEV come from the germline V gene (reference sequence). In DNA form, the CDR3 reads TGTGCCAGCAGATACCCCGGATCCACAGATACGCAGTATTTT. Its translation is CASRYPGSTDTQYF.

The rearrangement links TRBV19 to TRBJ2-7, with 8 nucleotides matching TRBD1. The CDR3 runs to 14 residues. With 9 bases clipped from V and 3 bases from J, the junction kept 10 bases outside the gene matches. The germline V gene encodes CDR1 LNHDA and CDR2 SQIVND (reference sequence). CDR3 sequence: CASKGGQANYEQYF. In nucleotides, the CDR3 is TGTGCCAGCAAAGGGGGACAGGCCAACTACGAGCAGTACTTC. Full variable domain (rest looked up from reference TRBV19 and TRBJ2-7): DGGITQSPKYLFRKEGQNVTLSCEQNLNHDAMYWYRQDPGQGLRLIYYSQIVNDFQKGDIAEGYSVSREKKESFPLTVTSAQKNPTAFYLCASKGGQANYEQYFGPGTRLTVT.

The V and J genes are TRBV24-1 and TRBJ2-1; 8 nucleotides agree with TRBD2. The germline gives CDR1 KGHDR, CDR2 SFDVKD. The trim removed 4 bases at V and 1 base at J, leaving 5 bases unmatched. CDR3 length equals 16 residues. CDR3 in DNA: TGTGCCACCAGTGAAGTTAGCGGGGATTCCTACAATGAGCAGTTCTTC. Residues: CATSEVSGDSYNEQFF.

This clonotype was observed at least ten times. The chain uses TRBV20-1 and TRBJ2-3; D gene unclear. The CDR3 loop spans 13 amino acids. V was clipped by 0 bases and J by 3 bases, with 7 bases between them. Germline loops: CDR1 DFQATT, CDR2 SNEGSKA (reference sequence). Here the CDR3 reads CSAREWATDTQYF. DNA for the CDR3: TGCAGTGCTAGAGAATGGGCTACAGATACGCAGTATTTT.

This clonotype was found many times. This chain joins TRBV5-1 and TRBJ2-1; TRBD2 is a possible D gene (5 bases). The CDR3 contains 13 residues. Germline values: CDR1 SGHRS, CDR2 YFSETQ. V was trimmed by 2 bases and J by 12 bases, leaving 15 bases between them. CDR3 coding DNA: TGCGCCAGCAGCTTAAATGAGCCTCGGGGGCAGTTCTTC. This encodes CASSLNEPRGQFF. Full variable domain (remainder filled in from reference TRBV5-1 and TRBJ2-1): KAGVTQTPRYLIKTRGQQVTLSCSPISGHRSVSWYQQTPGQGLQFLFEYFSETQRNKGNFPGRFSGRQFSNSRSEMNVSTLELGDSALYLCASSLNEPRGQFFGPGTRLTVL.

The rearrangement uses TRBV6-1 and TRBJ2-5; D could derive from TRBD1 or TRBD2 (5 bases each). Germline CDR1 and CDR2: MNHNS and SASEGT. CDR3 length: 14 amino acids. The V gene lost 3 bases and the J gene lost 2 bases, with 10 bases spanning the gap. CDR3: CASSDPGQQETQYF. The CDR3 region has the DNA TGTGCCAGCAGTGACCCGGGGCAGCAAGAGACCCAGTACTTC.

This clonotype has a handful of counts. The rearrangement links TRBV7-2 to TRBJ2-3, with D maybe TRBD2 (7 bases). The germline V gene encodes CDR1 SGHTA and CDR2 FQGNSA. Deletions cut 7 bases from V and 0 bases from J, with 17 bases between. This CDR3 contains 16 residues. CDR3 amino acids: CASNHGGGQSTDTQYF. CDR3 in DNA: TGTGCCAGCAACCATGGCGGGGGCCAGAGCACAGATACGCAGTATTTT.

This clonotype was picked up many times. This chain joins TRBV20-1 and TRBJ2-7; tentatively, D is TRBD1 (6 bases). The CDR3 spans 11 residues. Deletions cut 5 bases from V and 3 bases from J, with 8 bases between. The V gene's germline CDR1 is DFQATT and CDR2 SNEGSKA (reference sequence). The CDR3 nucleotides are TGCAGTGCTCTAGGGGGCTACGAGCAGTACTTC. The encoded protein is CSALGGYEQYF.

The chain carries TRBV27 and TRBJ2-7; possible D gene TRBD2, 5 bases. The germline gives CDR1 MNHEY, CDR2 SMNVEV (reference sequence). Trimming left V 6 bases short and J 6 bases short, with 18 bases between. The CDR3 is 14 amino acids. The CDR3: CASSRDLGSFEQYF. The CDR3 region has the DNA TGTGCCAGCAGCCGAGACCTGGGGAGTTTCGAGCAGTACTTC.